This T cell receptor beta chain was captured in a study of spatial heterogeneity in lung cancer. TCRdb redid the calling of the 5' RACE reads with MiXCR, one entry per CDR3 protein. The repertoire holds around 14,000 distinct CDR3 sequences, with 3% to 4.5% as singletons. This clonotype appeared many times. The library was built for alpha chains, so this beta chain is an off-target read and its size means little. There are 16 residues in the CDR3. The V end was cut by 0 bases, the J end by 5 bases, with 16 bases between. Per the germline V gene, CDR1 is SGHAT and CDR2 is FQNNGV. The time point: sample taken at primary tumor resection. The donors, fewer than 90 patients with untreated early-stage non-small cell lung cancer, provided the samples.

The clonotype was recovered from a male donor with early-stage non-small cell lung cancer. This chain joins TRBV11-2 and TRBJ1-1, with unresolved D. The material sequenced was normal lung tissue next to the tumor, taken at surgery. CDR3 in amino acids: CASSLEVGMVRTEAFF. Here the CDR3 DNA reads TGTGCCAGCAGCTTAGAGGTGGGGATGGTTAGGACTGAAGCTTTCTTT. Full variable domain (missing parts from reference TRBV11-2 and TRBJ1-1): EAGVAQSPRYKIIEKRQSVAFWCNPISGHATLYWYQQILGQGPKLLIQFQNNGVVDDSQLPKDRFSAERLKGVDSTLKIQPAKLEDSAVYLCASSLEVGMVRTEAFFGQGTRLTVV.